Listed here are 26 T cell receptor beta chains from one sample, sequenced in a study of shared clonotypes between healthy human individuals. The method was immunoSEQ multiplex PCR; TCRdb's version includes in-frame clones alone and lacks a portion of them. This sample has some 900,000 clones; approximately 76% occur once, and the top ten carry about 1.5%. The sequenced sample was memory CD4+ T cells sorted from blood. Subset described: CD45RA-negative fraction. The receptors were gathered from a man aged 18 to 29 in good health.

The gene calls are TRBV18 and TRBJ2-7, with D perhaps given as TRBD1 or TRBD2 (6 bases each). V lost 1 base and J 3 bases, leaving 10 bases between the germline ends. The CDR3 has 14 residues. The germline CDR1 and CDR2 sequences are KGHSH and LQKENI. CDR3 sequence reads: CASSPQEGGYEQYF. The CDR3 nucleotides are TGTGCCAGCTCACCACAAGAGGGGGGCTACGAGCAGTACTTC.

The genes are TRBV15 and TRBJ2-3; 10 positions agree with TRBD2. This CDR3 has 16 residues. V gave up 4 bases and J gave up 4 bases; unmatched junction bases: 8. The V gene's germline CDR1 is LNHNV and CDR2 YYDKDF (reference sequence). CDR3 residues: CATSTRLAGTADTQYF. The DNA for the CDR3 is TGTGCCACCAGCACCCGACTAGCGGGTACCGCAGATACGCAGTATTTT.

The rearrangement joins TRBV18 to TRBJ1-2; unclear D gene. The CDR3 runs 16 residues. The V gene's germline CDR1 is KGHSH and CDR2 LQKENI. V dropped 3 bases and J dropped 1 base, with 15 bases sitting between them. The CDR3 nucleotides are TGTGCCAGCTCACCTAACGGACGGATGATTAACTATGGCTACACCTTC. Its protein is CASSPNGRMINYGYTF.

This chain joins TRBV5-1 and TRBJ2-2; D not certain. Germline V gene data show CDR1 as SGHRS and CDR2 as YFSETQ. Trimming pared 2 bases from V and 3 bases from J, leaving 11 bases between. CDR3 length: 15 amino acids. CDR3 sequence: CASSLMGSDTGELFF. CDR3 bases: TGCGCCAGCAGCTTAATGGGTTCGGACACCGGGGAGCTGTTTTTT.

This chain links TRBV9 with TRBJ1-1; 7 bases map to TRBD1. This CDR3 has 13 amino acids. J gave up 4 bases and V 3 bases, and 3 bases lay outside the gene matches. Germline CDR1 and CDR2: SGDLS and YYNGEE. CDR3 nucleotides: TGTGCCAGCAGCGCGGGACAGTCCACTGAAGCTTTCTTT. Translated, it gives CASSAGQSTEAFF.

This clone has a single count. J is TRBJ2-1 and V is TRBV5-4; 12 bases agree with TRBD2. CDR1 is SGHNT and CDR2 is YYREEE in the germline V gene (reference sequence). V was pared by 3 bases and J by 9 bases, with 7 bases of the junction left unmatched. CDR3 length equals 15 residues. The CDR3 sequence: CASSSTSGRIAEQFF. In DNA form, the CDR3 reads TGTGCCAGCAGCTCGACTAGCGGGAGAATTGCTGAGCAGTTCTTC.

The count of this clone is one. The chain has TRBV7-2 and TRBJ2-7; D is undetermined. Trimming took off 5 bases at V and 4 bases at J, with 15 bases between the two ends. Germline assignment: CDR1 SGHTA and CDR2 FQGNSA. The CDR3 loop spans 14 amino acids. The CDR3 reads CASSPAAKTYEQYF. For the CDR3, the DNA is TGTGCCAGCAGCCCTGCTGCCAAAACATACGAGCAGTACTTC.

This clone was detected a few times. The chain joins TRBV5-1 to TRBJ2-7; 10 bases line up with TRBD1. Unmatched junction bases numbered 14, after V lost 4 bases and J lost 7 bases. This CDR3 comprises 16 residues. Germline V gene sequence: CDR1 SGHRS, CDR2 YFSETQ. The CDR3 DNA sequence: TGCGCCAGCAGCCCCAACTCCGGGACAGGGGCGGGGGAGCAGTACTTC. As protein: CASSPNSGTGAGEQYF.

This clone was detected once. The rearrangement uses TRBV28 and TRBJ2-5, with TRBD2 identical over 12 bases. With V trimmed by 6 bases and J by 6 bases, 14 bases remained unmatched. This CDR3 spans 17 amino acids. Germline CDR1 reads MDHEN; CDR2 reads SYDVKM. The CDR3 loop is CASSSTSGGGKVKTQYF. The CDR3 DNA reads TGTGCCAGCAGCTCGACTAGCGGGGGTGGTAAGGTGAAGACCCAGTACTTC.

The chain links TRBV19 to TRBJ1-3; maybe TRBD1 (5 bases). Trimming cost V 10 bases and J 4 bases, with 20 bases left between them. Germline V CDR1 and CDR2: LNHDA, SQIVND (reference sequence). The CDR3 loop spans 15 amino acids. DNA of the CDR3: TGTGCCACATTAGGGGACTCCGCGGGAGGAAACACCATATATTTT. Its translation: CATLGDSAGGNTIYF.

The V and J genes are TRBV27 and TRBJ1-5; the D is unclear. The CDR3 runs 15 residues. CDR1 is MNHEY, CDR2 SMNVEV, per germline (reference sequence). Trimming removed 4 bases from V and 2 bases from J, with 12 bases in between. This CDR3 is CASSYVGKGNQPQHF. The CDR3, as DNA: TGTGCCAGCAGTTACGTTGGGAAGGGCAATCAGCCCCAGCATTTT.

As regards this clone: Other DNA sequences in the same sample also yield this CDR3. The chain is built from TRBV5-1 and TRBJ1-3, with a possible D match to TRBD1 (5 bases). CDR1 is SGHRS, CDR2 YFSETQ, per germline. The V and J ends lost 0 bases and 4 bases respectively, with 11 bases between them. CDR3 length: 15 residues. CDR3 in DNA: TGCGCCAGCAGCTTGGAAGGGGCGCAAGGAAACACCATATATTTT. As protein: CASSLEGAQGNTIYF. The entire variable domain, with the rest obtained from reference TRBV5-1 and TRBJ1-3, is as follows: KAGVTQTPRYLIKTRGQQVTLSCSPISGHRSVSWYQQTPGQGLQFLFEYFSETQRNKGNFPGRFSGRQFSNSRSEMNVSTLELGDSALYLCASSLEGAQGNTIYFGEGSWLTVV.

This clone showed up just once. The chain recombines TRBV10-2 with TRBJ1-6; the match to TRBD1 covers 9 bases. J gave up 5 bases and V 7 bases, and 21 bases lay outside the gene matches. The V gene's germline CDR1 is WSHSY and CDR2 SAAADI. The CDR3 loop spans 20 amino acids. CDR3 coding DNA: TGCGCCAGCAACGAAGAAACGGGACAGGGAAGAATTATTCATAATTCACCCCTCCACTTT. Amino acid sequence: CASNEETGQGRIIHNSPLHF.

This clone was seen many times. The same CDR3 can be traced to other DNA sequences in this sample. The V call is TRBV13, the J call TRBJ2-5; 7 bases are a match to TRBD2. Per the germline V gene, CDR1 is PRHDT and CDR2 is FYEKMQ (reference sequence). V was pared by 5 bases and J by 5 bases, with 5 bases of the junction left unmatched. This CDR3 comprises 13 residues. For the CDR3, the DNA is TGTGCCAGCAGCGGACTAGTGGGGGAGACCCAGTACTTC. Residues: CASSGLVGETQYF.

The rearrangement joins TRBV10-3 to TRBJ2-2; no firm D call. V lost 8 bases to trimming and J lost 0 bases, with 10 bases between them. The CDR3 consists of 14 residues. Germline V gene lookup returns CDR1 ENHRY and CDR2 SYGVKD. CDR3 amino acids: CAILRAANTGELFF. CDR3 DNA: TGTGCCATCCTACGTGCCGCGAACACCGGGGAGCTGTTTTTT.

V usage is TRBV30 and J usage is TRBJ1-6; 8 bases are shared with TRBD1. CDR1 is GTSNPN, CDR2 SVGIG, per germline (reference sequence). The CDR3 has 12 residues. Losses at the gene ends were 3 bases for V and 11 bases for J; bases not matched to a gene: 3. As DNA, the CDR3 is TGTGCCTGGAGCGGACAGGGTGCACCCCTCCACTTT. This encodes CAWSGQGAPLHF.

This clone was counted between two and nine times. The gene calls are TRBV6-5 and TRBJ1-1; D gene uncertain. Per germline, CDR1 MNHEY and CDR2 SVGAGI. The ends were cut back, 10 bases at V and 1 base at J, with 16 bases in the middle. There are 14 residues in the CDR3. In DNA form, the CDR3 reads TGTGCCACCCAGAAGGGAGGTGGGAACACTGAAGCTTTCTTT. It encodes CATQKGGGNTEAFF.

CDR3 protein: CAGTRGNSPLHF. CDR3 DNA: TGTGCTGGGACACGCGGTAATTCACCCCTCCACTTT. J is TRBJ1-6 and V is TRBV30; tentatively, D is TRBD1 (6 bases). The germline V gene has CDR1 GTSNPN and CDR2 SVGIG (reference sequence). This CDR3 comprises 12 residues.

The chain employs TRBV9 and TRBJ1-3; D may be TRBD1 (6 bases). V lost 0 bases to trimming and J lost 0 bases, with 13 bases between them. CDR3 size: 17 residues. The germline V gene encodes CDR1 SGDLS and CDR2 YYNGEE. DNA of the CDR3: TGTGCCAGCAGCGTAGCCCGAGGGGGAAACTCTGGAAACACCATATATTTT. Protein: CASSVARGGNSGNTIYF.

This clone was picked up one time. V and J are TRBV27 and TRBJ2-4; perhaps TRBD1 as D (5 bases). V lost 6 bases and J lost 2, with 14 bases in between. The CDR3 consists of 15 residues. Germline CDR1 is MNHEY and CDR2 is SMNVEV (reference sequence). In DNA, the CDR3 is TGTGCCAGCAGGTCTCAGACAGCGACCAAAAACATTCAGTACTTC. The encoded protein is CASRSQTATKNIQYF.

The chain combines TRBV6-5 with TRBJ2-4; D is ambiguous. CDR3 length: 13 amino acids. Germline lookup yields CDR1 MNHEY and CDR2 SVGAGI. V was trimmed by 6 bases and J by 9 bases, leaving 15 bases between them. The CDR3 DNA is TGTGCCAGCAGACCCGACTCATTTGGCATTCAGTACTTC. Its translation: CASRPDSFGIQYF.

The chain employs TRBV10-3 and TRBJ2-7; the match to TRBD1 covers 8 bases. CDR1 and CDR2 (germline): ENHRY, SYGVKD. CDR3 length: 18 residues. V dropped 0 bases and J dropped 3; count of bases not matched to a gene: 13. The DNA of the CDR3 is TGTGCCATCAGTGAGTCGGCCCGACAGGGGCCTTACTACTACGAGCAGTACTTC. Translation: CAISESARQGPYYYEQYF.

The gene calls are TRBV6-5 and TRBJ2-5, with 12 bases matching TRBD2. With 0 bases clipped from V and 9 bases from J, the junction kept 8 bases outside the gene matches. Germline values: CDR1 MNHEY, CDR2 SVGAGI. The CDR3 sequence is 16 residues long. The CDR3 coding sequence is TGTGCCAGCAGTTACTCGACTAGCGGGGGAGTTGGGTCCCAGTACTTC. It codes for CASSYSTSGGVGSQYF.

The rearrangement joins TRBV6-5 to TRBJ2-3, with TRBD2 matching over 9 bases. V lost 6 bases and J lost 4; bases outside the gene matches: 8. The CDR3 totals 15 residues. The V gene's germline CDR1 is MNHEY and CDR2 SVGAGI. CDR3 protein: CASRGAGTSSDTQYF. The CDR3 DNA sequence: TGTGCCAGCAGGGGAGCCGGGACTAGCTCAGATACGCAGTATTTT.

The chain links TRBV7-9 to TRBJ2-5; no firm D call. The CDR3 contains 12 residues. From germline, CDR1 is SEHNR and CDR2 FQNEAQ (reference sequence). V was trimmed by 1 base and J by 2 bases, leaving 2 bases between them. DNA for the CDR3: TGTGCCAGCAGCTTAGTTCAAGAGACCCAGTACTTC. Residues: CASSLVQETQYF.

The genes are TRBV2 and TRBJ2-3, with 11 bases that match TRBD2. This CDR3 has 15 residues. The germline gives CDR1 SNHLY, CDR2 FYNNEI. V was pared by 7 bases and J by 0 bases, with 3 bases of the junction left unmatched. The CDR3 DNA reads TGTGCCAGCACTAGCGGGGGGCCAAGCACAGATACGCAGTATTTT. It specifies CASTSGGPSTDTQYF.